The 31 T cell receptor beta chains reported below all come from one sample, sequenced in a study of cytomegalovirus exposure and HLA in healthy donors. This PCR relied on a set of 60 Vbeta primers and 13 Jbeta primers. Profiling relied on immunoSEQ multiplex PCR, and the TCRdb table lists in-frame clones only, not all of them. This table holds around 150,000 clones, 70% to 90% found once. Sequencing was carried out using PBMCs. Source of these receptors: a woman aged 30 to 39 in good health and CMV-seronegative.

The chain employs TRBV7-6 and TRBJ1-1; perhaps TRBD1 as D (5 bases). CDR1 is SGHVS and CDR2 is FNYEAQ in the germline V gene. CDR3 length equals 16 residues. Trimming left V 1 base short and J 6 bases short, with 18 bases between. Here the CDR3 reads CASSLVINRQGAEAFF. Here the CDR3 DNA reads TGTGCCAGCAGCTTAGTGATCAATAGGCAGGGCGCTGAAGCTTTCTTT.

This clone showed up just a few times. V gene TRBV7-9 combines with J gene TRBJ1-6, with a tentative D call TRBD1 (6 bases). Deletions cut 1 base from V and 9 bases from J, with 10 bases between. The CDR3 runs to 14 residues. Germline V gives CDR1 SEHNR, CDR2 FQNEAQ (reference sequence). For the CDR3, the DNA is TGTGCCAGCAGCTTAGAACAGGGTAGTTCACCCCTCCACTTT. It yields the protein CASSLEQGSSPLHF.

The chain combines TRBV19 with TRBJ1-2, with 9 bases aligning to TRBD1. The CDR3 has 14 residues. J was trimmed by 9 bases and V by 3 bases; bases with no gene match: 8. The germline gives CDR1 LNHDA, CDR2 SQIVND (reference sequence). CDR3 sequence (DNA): TGTGCCAGTAGTATCCGCGGGACAGGGAGACGCTACACCTTC. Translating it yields CASSIRGTGRRYTF.

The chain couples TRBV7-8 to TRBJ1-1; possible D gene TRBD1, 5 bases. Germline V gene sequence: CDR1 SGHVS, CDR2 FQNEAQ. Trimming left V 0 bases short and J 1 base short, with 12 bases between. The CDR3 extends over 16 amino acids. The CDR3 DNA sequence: TGTGCCAGCAGCTTAGCGAGGGGACTGCCGAACACTGAAGCTTTCTTT. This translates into CASSLARGLPNTEAFF. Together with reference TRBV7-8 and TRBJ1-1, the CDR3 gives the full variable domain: GAGVSQSPRYKVAKRGQDVALRCDPISGHVSLFWYQQALGQGPEFLTYFQNEAQLDKSGLPSDRFFAERPEGSVSTLKIQRTQQEDSAVYLCASSLARGLPNTEAFFGQGTRLTVV.

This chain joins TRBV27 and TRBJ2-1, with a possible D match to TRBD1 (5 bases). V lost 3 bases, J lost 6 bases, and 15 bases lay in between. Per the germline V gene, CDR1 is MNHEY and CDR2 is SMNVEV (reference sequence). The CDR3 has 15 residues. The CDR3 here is CASSFVGRALNEQFF. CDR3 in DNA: TGTGCCAGCAGTTTCGTGGGGCGCGCCCTCAATGAGCAGTTCTTC.

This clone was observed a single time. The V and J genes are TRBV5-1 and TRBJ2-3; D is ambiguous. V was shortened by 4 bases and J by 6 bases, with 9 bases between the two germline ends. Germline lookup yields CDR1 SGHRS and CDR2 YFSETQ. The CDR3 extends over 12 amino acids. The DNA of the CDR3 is TGCGCCAGCAGCCAGCAGGCCGATACGCAGTATTTT. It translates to CASSQQADTQYF.

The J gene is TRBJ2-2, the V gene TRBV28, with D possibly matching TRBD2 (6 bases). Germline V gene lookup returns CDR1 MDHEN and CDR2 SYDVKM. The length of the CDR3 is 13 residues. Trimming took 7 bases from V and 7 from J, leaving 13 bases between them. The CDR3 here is CASILGGGGELFF. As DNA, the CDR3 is TGTGCCAGCATCCTGGGGGGTGGCGGGGAGCTGTTTTTT.

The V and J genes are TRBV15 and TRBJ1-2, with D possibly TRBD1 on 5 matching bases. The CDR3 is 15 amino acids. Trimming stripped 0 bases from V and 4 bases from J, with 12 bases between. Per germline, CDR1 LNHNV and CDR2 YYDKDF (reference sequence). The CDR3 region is CATSRDGRGGYGYTF. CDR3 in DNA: TGTGCCACCAGCAGAGACGGGCGGGGCGGCTATGGCTACACCTTC.

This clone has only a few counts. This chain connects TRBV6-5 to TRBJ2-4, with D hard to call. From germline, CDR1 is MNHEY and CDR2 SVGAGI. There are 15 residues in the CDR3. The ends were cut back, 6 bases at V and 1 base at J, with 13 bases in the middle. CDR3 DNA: TGTGCCAGCAGCCCTACGTTATCTGCCAAAAACATTCAGTACTTC. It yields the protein CASSPTLSAKNIQYF.

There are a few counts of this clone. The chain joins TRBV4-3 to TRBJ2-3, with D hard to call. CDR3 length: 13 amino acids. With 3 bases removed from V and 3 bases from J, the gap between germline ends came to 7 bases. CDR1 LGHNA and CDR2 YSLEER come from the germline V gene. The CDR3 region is CASSQTRTDTQYF. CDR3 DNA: TGCGCCAGCAGCCAGACAAGGACAGATACGCAGTATTTT.

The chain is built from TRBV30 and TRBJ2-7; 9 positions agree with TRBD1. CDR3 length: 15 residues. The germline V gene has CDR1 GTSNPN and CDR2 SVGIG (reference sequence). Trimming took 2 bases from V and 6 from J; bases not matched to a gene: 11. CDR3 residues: CAWSPLTLQGAEQYF. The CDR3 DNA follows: TGTGCCTGGAGTCCCCTGACGTTACAGGGGGCCGAGCAGTACTTC.

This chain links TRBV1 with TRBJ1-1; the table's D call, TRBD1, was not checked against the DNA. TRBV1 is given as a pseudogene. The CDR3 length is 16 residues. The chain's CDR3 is CTSSQPRDRENTEAFF. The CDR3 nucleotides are TGCACCAGCAGCCAACCCCGGGACAGGGAGAACACTGAAGCTTTCTTT.

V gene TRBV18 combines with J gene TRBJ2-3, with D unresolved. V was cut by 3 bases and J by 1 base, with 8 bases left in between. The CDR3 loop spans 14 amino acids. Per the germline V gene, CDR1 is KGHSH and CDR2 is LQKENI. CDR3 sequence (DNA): TGTGCCAGCTCACCCCCGGGTGGCACAGATACGCAGTATTTT. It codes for CASSPPGGTDTQYF.

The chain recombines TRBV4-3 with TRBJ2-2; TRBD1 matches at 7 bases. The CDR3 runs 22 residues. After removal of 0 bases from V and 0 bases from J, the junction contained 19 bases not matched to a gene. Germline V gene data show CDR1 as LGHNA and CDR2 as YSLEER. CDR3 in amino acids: CASSQDPAWDSIKPSNTGELFF. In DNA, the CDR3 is TGCGCCAGCAGCCAAGATCCCGCCTGGGACAGCATAAAACCCTCGAACACCGGGGAGCTGTTTTTT.

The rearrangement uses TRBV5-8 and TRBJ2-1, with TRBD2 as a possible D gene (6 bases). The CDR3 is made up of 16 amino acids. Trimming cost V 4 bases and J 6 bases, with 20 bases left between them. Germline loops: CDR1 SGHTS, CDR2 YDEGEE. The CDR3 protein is CASSLRHALEGNEQFF. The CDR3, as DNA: TGTGCCAGCAGCCTTCGACACGCTTTGGAGGGCAATGAGCAGTTCTTC.

The CDR3 DNA follows: TGTGCCAGCAGTGATCGACTAGCGGGATACAATGAGCAGTTCTTC. This encodes CASSDRLAGYNEQFF. V gene TRBV25-1 combines with J gene TRBJ2-1, with 11 bases fitting TRBD2. The length of the CDR3 is 15 residues. Trimming removed 3 bases from V and 4 bases from J; junction bases left unmatched: 2. Germline V CDR1 and CDR2: MGHDK, SYGVNS.

DNA for the CDR3: TGTGCCAGCAGCTTAGCCCAGTCGGAGCAGTACTTC. Amino acids: CASSLAQSEQYF. This rearrangement joins TRBV7-2 to TRBJ2-7, with D unclear. This CDR3 contains 12 residues. Germline V gene lookup returns CDR1 SGHTA and CDR2 FQGNSA. The V end was cut by 0 bases, the J end by 7 bases, with 7 bases between.

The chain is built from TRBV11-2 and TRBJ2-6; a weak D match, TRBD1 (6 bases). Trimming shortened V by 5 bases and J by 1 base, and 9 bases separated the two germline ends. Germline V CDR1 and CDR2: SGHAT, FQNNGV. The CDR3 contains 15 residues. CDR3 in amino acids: CASSPGASGANVLTF. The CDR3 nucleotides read TGTGCCAGCAGCCCAGGGGCTTCTGGGGCCAACGTCCTGACTTTC.

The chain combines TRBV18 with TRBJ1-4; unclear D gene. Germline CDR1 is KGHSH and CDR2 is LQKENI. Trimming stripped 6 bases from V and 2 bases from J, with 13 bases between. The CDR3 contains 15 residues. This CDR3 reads CASSPKLATNEKLFF. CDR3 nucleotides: TGTGCCAGCTCCCCGAAGTTGGCTACTAATGAAAAACTGTTTTTT. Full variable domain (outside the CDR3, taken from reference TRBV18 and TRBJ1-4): NAGVMQNPRHLVRRRGQEARLRCSPMKGHSHVYWYRQLPEEGLKFMVYLQKENIIDESGMPKERFSAEFPKEGPSILRIQQVVRGDSAAYFCASSPKLATNEKLFFGSGTQLSVL.

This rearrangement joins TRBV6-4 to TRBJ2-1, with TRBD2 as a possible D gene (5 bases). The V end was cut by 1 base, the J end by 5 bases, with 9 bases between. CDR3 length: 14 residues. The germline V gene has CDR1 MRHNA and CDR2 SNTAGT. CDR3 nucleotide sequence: TGTGCCAGCAGTGACTTGCGGGCTGACAATGAGCAGTTCTTC. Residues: CASSDLRADNEQFF.

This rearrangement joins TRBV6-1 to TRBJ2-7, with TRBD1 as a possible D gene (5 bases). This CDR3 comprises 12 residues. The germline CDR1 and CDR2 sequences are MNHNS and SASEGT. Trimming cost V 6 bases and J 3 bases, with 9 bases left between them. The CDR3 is CASRKDSYEQYF. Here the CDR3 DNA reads TGTGCCAGCAGGAAAGACAGCTACGAGCAGTACTTC.

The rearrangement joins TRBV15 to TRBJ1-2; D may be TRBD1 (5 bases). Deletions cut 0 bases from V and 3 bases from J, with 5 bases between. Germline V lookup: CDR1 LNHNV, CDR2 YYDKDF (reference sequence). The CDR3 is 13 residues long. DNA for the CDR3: TGTGCCACCAGCAGAGACAGGGACTATGGCTACACCTTC. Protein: CATSRDRDYGYTF. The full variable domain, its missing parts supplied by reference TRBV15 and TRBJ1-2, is DAMVIQNPRYQVTQFGKPVTLSCSQTLNHNVMYWYQQKSSQAPKLLFHYYDKDFNNEADTPDNFQSRRPNTSFCFLDIRSPGLGDTAMYLCATSRDRDYGYTFGSGTRLTVV.

The CDR3 coding sequence is TGCGCCAGCAGCCAACAAACAGGGGCCTCGTACCAAGAGACCCAGTACTTC. Translating it yields CASSQQTGASYQETQYF. The chain recombines TRBV4-1 with TRBJ2-5; 7 bases match TRBD1. V lost 2 bases, J lost 0 bases, and 9 bases stayed unmatched. This CDR3 is 17 amino acids long. The germline CDR1 and CDR2 sequences are MGHRA and YSYEKL.

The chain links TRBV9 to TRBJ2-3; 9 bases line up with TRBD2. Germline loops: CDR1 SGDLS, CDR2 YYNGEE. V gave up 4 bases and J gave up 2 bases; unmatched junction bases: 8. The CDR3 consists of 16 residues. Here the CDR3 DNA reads TGTGCCAGCAGCAGGACTAGCGCCTCCCTCACAGATACGCAGTATTTT. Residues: CASSRTSASLTDTQYF.

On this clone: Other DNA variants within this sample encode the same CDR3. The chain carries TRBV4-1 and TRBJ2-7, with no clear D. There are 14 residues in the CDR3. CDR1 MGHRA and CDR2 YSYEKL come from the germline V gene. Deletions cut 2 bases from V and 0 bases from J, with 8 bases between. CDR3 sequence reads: CASSQPTHSYEQYF. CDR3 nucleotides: TGCGCCAGCAGCCAACCAACTCACTCCTACGAGCAGTACTTC.

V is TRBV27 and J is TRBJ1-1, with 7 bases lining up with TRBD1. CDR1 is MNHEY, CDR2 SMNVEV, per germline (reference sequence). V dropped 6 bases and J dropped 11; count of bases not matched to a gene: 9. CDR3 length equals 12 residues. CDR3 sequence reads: CASRKPGGHAFF. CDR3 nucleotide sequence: TGTGCCAGCAGAAAGCCAGGGGGGCATGCTTTCTTT.

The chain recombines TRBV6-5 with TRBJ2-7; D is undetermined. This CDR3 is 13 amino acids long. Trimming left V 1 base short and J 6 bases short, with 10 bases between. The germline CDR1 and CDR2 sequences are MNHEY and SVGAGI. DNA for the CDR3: TGTGCCAGCAGTTACTACGGGTCGGGCGAGCAGTACTTC. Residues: CASSYYGSGEQYF.

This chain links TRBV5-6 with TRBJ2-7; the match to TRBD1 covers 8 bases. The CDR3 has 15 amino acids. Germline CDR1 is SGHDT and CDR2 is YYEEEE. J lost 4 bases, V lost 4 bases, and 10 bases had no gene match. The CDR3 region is CASSPRTGLSYEQYF. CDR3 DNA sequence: TGTGCCAGCAGCCCCCGGACAGGGCTTAGTTACGAGCAGTACTTC.

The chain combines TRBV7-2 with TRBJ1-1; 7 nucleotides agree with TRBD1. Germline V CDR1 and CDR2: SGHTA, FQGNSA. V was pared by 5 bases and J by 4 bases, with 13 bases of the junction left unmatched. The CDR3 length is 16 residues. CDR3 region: CASSPTGTGTVTEAFF. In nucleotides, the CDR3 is TGTGCCAGCAGCCCAACGGGAACCGGGACAGTCACTGAAGCTTTCTTT.

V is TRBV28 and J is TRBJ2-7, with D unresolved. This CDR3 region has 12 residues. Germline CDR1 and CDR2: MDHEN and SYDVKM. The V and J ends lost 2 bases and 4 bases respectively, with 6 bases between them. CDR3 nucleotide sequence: TGTGCCAGCAGTTTAGTCCCTTACGAGCAGTACTTC. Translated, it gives CASSLVPYEQYF.

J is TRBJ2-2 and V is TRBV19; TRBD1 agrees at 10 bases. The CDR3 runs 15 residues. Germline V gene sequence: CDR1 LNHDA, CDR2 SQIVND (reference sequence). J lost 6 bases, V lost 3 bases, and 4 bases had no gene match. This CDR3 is CASSMGQGSPGELFF. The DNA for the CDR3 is TGTGCCAGTAGTATGGGACAGGGGAGCCCCGGGGAGCTGTTTTTT.